These 23 T cell receptor beta chains were sequenced from one sample in a study of response to subunit inactivated influenza vaccine. TCRdb reprocessed the RT-PCR reads with MiXCR, giving one entry per CDR3 protein. In the table there are more than 450,000 distinct CDR3 sequences, about an eighth of which are singletons. The sample consisted of PBMCs from blood, taken on the day of vaccination. The receptors here all came from a man in his forties or fifties who received an inactivated influenza vaccine.

The table lists this clonotype with a few counts. The chain couples TRBV7-2 to TRBJ1-1, with TRBD1 as a possible D gene (5 bases). The CDR3 consists of 14 residues. The germline gives CDR1 SGHTA, CDR2 FQGNSA. Trimming removed 5 bases from V and 4 bases from J, with 14 bases in between. This chain's CDR3 is CASSVNPGSTEAFF. As DNA, the CDR3 is TGTGCCAGCAGCGTTAACCCAGGGAGCACTGAAGCTTTCTTT.

The table lists this clonotype with a few counts. The V call is TRBV6-2 or TRBV6-3, the J call TRBJ2-3; TRBD2 might be the D (5 bases). V lost 6 bases and J lost 4, with 14 bases in between. The CDR3 is 14 amino acids. The germline CDR1 and CDR2 sequences are MNHEY and SVGEGT. The CDR3 nucleotides are TGTGCCAGCAGGACTTCCCTGGGAGCAGATACGCAGTATTTT. It is translated as CASRTSLGADTQYF.

This rearrangement joins TRBV4-3 to TRBJ2-3, with D uncertain. The germline CDR1 and CDR2 sequences are LGHNA and YSLEER. V was clipped by 3 bases and J by 2 bases, with 6 bases between them. The CDR3 runs 13 residues. The CDR3 here is CASSQYHTDTQYF. As DNA, the CDR3 is TGCGCCAGCAGCCAGTATCACACAGATACGCAGTATTTT.

This clonotype was observed a handful of times. The chain couples TRBV5-1 to TRBJ2-5, with D perhaps matching TRBD1 (6 bases). Germline V gene data show CDR1 as SGHRS and CDR2 as YFSETQ. V shed 4 bases and J shed 5 bases, with 15 bases lying between them. CDR3 size: 14 residues. CDR3 region: CASSADSRFETQYF. Here the CDR3 DNA reads TGCGCCAGCAGCGCGGACAGTCGGTTCGAGACCCAGTACTTC.

Many counts were recorded for this clonotype. V is TRBV4-3 and J is TRBJ1-2; a weak D match, TRBD1 (6 bases). The CDR3 loop spans 15 amino acids. Per germline, CDR1 LGHNA and CDR2 YSLEER. With 4 bases removed from V and 0 bases from J, the gap between germline ends came to 12 bases. The CDR3, as DNA: TGCGCCAGCAGCCTCCAAAGGGGGGCTAACTATGGCTACACCTTC. It specifies CASSLQRGANYGYTF.

The chain joins TRBV5-5 to TRBJ2-5; TRBD2 matches at 10 bases. Germline CDR1 and CDR2: SGHKS and YYEKEE (reference sequence). The CDR3 loop spans 16 amino acids. Germline trimming cut 1 base from V and 9 bases from J; bases unmatched to any gene: 12. Here the CDR3 reads CASSLNRTSGRTAQYF. The CDR3 DNA reads as TGTGCCAGCAGCTTGAACCGGACTAGCGGCAGGACGGCCCAGTACTTC.

J is TRBJ2-1 and V is TRBV13; D not resolved. The germline CDR1 and CDR2 sequences are PRHDT and FYEKMQ (reference sequence). Trimming cost V 4 bases and J 0 bases, with 16 bases left between them. The CDR3 loop spans 17 amino acids. DNA of the CDR3: TGTGCCAGCAGCTCTCGACACCTCTCCCTCTCCTACAATGAGCAGTTCTTC. This encodes CASSSRHLSLSYNEQFF.

This clonotype was detected a few times. The rearrangement joins TRBV6-1 to TRBJ1-6, with a weak D call TRBD1 (6 bases). The V gene lost 3 bases and the J gene lost 7 bases, with 10 bases spanning the gap. The CDR3 length is 14 residues. CDR1 is MNHNS, CDR2 SASEGT, per germline. CDR3 nucleotide sequence: TGTGCCAGCAGTGAGTGGACAGAGAATTCACCCCTCCACTTT. Translating it yields CASSEWTENSPLHF.

This clonotype has a handful of counts. The chain combines TRBV7-2 with TRBJ2-3, with D perhaps TRBD2 (7 bases). The V gene's germline CDR1 is SGHTA and CDR2 FQGNSA. This CDR3 contains 13 residues. Trimming pared 3 bases from V and 13 bases from J, leaving 17 bases between. The CDR3 bases are TGTGCCAGCAGCTTGGGGGGGGCGCGGGGGAAGTATTTT. The encoded protein is CASSLGGARGKYF.

This clonotype appeared many times. The rearrangement links TRBV3-1 to TRBJ2-3, with 7 bases aligning to TRBD2. The germline CDR1 and CDR2 sequences are LGHDT and YNNKEL (reference sequence). The CDR3 spans 15 residues. Unmatched junction bases numbered 10, after V lost 4 bases and J lost 6 bases. The CDR3 nucleotides are TGTGCCAGCAGCCCGACTAGCACCCCCCGGGATACGCAGTATTTT. Translation: CASSPTSTPRDTQYF.

This clonotype was seen only a few times. This chain joins TRBV6-5 and TRBJ1-5, with D possibly matching TRBD1 (6 bases). The germline V gene encodes CDR1 MNHEY and CDR2 SVGAGI. The CDR3 is made up of 17 amino acids. Trimming took 2 bases from V and 2 from J, leaving 16 bases between them. The CDR3 nucleotides read TGTGCCAGCAGTTACGGCAGGGGAAGGGTAGGCAATCAGCCCCAGCATTTT. It specifies CASSYGRGRVGNQPQHF.

Only a few counts were recorded for this clonotype. The chain employs TRBV3-1 and TRBJ2-3; D not certain. The CDR3 is made up of 13 amino acids. V gave up 5 bases and J gave up 6 bases, with 12 bases separating them. Germline values: CDR1 LGHDT, CDR2 YNNKEL (reference sequence). In DNA form, the CDR3 reads TGTGCCAGCAGCATCCTACCGCGGGATACGCAGTATTTT. This gives the protein CASSILPRDTQYF.

This clonotype was counted many times. J is TRBJ2-7 and V is TRBV20-1, with 7 positions matching TRBD2. This CDR3 region has 16 residues. Germline CDR1 DFQATT, CDR2 SNEGSKA (reference sequence). The V segment lost 0 bases and the J segment 2 bases; nucleotides outside the gene matches: 10. The CDR3 loop reads CSARELSLAETYEQYF. The CDR3 DNA reads TGCAGTGCTAGAGAATTATCGCTAGCGGAGACCTACGAGCAGTACTTC.

A few counts support this clonotype. V usage is TRBV20-1 and J usage is TRBJ1-1; no clear D. The CDR3 has 14 amino acids. Germline V CDR1 and CDR2: DFQATT, SNEGSKA (reference sequence). Trimming stripped 4 bases from V and 0 bases from J, with 12 bases between. CDR3 in amino acids: CSAIWVIMNTEAFF. The CDR3 DNA follows: TGCAGTGCTATCTGGGTAATTATGAACACTGAAGCTTTCTTT.

This clonotype was counted a few times. This chain joins TRBV9 and TRBJ2-2; D is possibly TRBD1 or TRBD2 (5 bases each). Trimming took off 4 bases at V and 9 bases at J, with 16 bases between the two ends. This CDR3 contains 14 residues. Per germline, CDR1 SGDLS and CDR2 YYNGEE. CDR3 sequence (DNA): TGTGCCAGCAGCTCTGACCAGGGAGATAGGGAGCTGTTTTTT. Its protein is CASSSDQGDRELFF.

This clonotype was found many times. The rearrangement joins TRBV20-1 to TRBJ2-1; the match to TRBD2 covers 11 bases. There are 17 residues in the CDR3. The ends lost 0 bases at V and 7 bases at J; junction bases unmatched: 11. Germline V gene sequence: CDR1 DFQATT, CDR2 SNEGSKA (reference sequence). The CDR3 region is CSAREVIAGGPENEQFF. CDR3 nucleotides: TGCAGTGCTAGAGAGGTTATAGCGGGGGGGCCCGAGAATGAGCAGTTCTTC.

This clonotype showed up just a few times. The chain combines TRBV6-2 or TRBV6-3 with TRBJ1-5, with 7 bases identical to TRBD1. V shed 2 bases, J shed 9 bases, and the junction held 16 bases outside the gene matches. CDR1 and CDR2 from the germline V gene are MNHEY and SVGEGT. The CDR3 spans 17 residues. The CDR3 DNA is TGTGCCAGCAGTTACGGGCCACAGGGGTCCGTGAGTCGGCCCCAGCATTTT. Amino acid sequence: CASSYGPQGSVSRPQHF.

This clonotype was found a few times. The V and J genes are TRBV2 and TRBJ1-4; maybe TRBD1 (5 bases). Germline-derived CDR1 and CDR2 are SNHLY and FYNNEI. Deletions cut 8 bases from V and 5 bases from J, with 12 bases between. The CDR3 sequence is 13 residues long. The DNA for the CDR3 is TGTGCCAGCCAAGGGGCGCCGAATGAAAAACTGTTTTTT. It specifies CASQGAPNEKLFF.

This chain connects TRBV7-2 to TRBJ2-5, with TRBD2 identical over 12 bases. Germline V gene lookup returns CDR1 SGHTA and CDR2 FQGNSA. The trim removed 3 bases at V and 5 bases at J, leaving 7 bases unmatched. The CDR3 loop spans 16 amino acids. The CDR3 is CASSFTPSGRVETQYF. In DNA form, the CDR3 reads TGTGCCAGCAGCTTTACCCCTAGCGGGAGGGTGGAGACCCAGTACTTC.

This clonotype was recorded many times. The chain uses TRBV14 and TRBJ2-1, with D perhaps matching TRBD2 (6 bases). Germline V gives CDR1 SGHDN, CDR2 FVKESK. The CDR3 has 16 amino acids. V lost 3 bases, J lost 6 bases, and 18 bases lay in between. The CDR3 DNA is TGTGCCAGCAGCCATGGACCCTATCTAGCGTTCAATGAGCAGTTCTTC. Its protein product is CASSHGPYLAFNEQFF.

The V call is TRBV12-3 or TRBV12-4, the J call TRBJ2-5, with a weak D call TRBD2 (6 bases). This CDR3 is 13 amino acids long. V was trimmed by 6 bases and J by 3 bases, leaving 11 bases between them. The DNA for the CDR3 is TGTGCCAGCAGCCGGAGGAGGGAAGAGACCCAGTACTTC. This sequence encodes CASSRRREETQYF.

There are many counts of this clonotype. This chain connects TRBV6-5 to TRBJ2-3; TRBD2 matches 7 bases. Trimming cost V 2 bases and J 1 base; bases outside gene matches: 9. The V gene's germline CDR1 is MNHEY and CDR2 SVGAGI. This CDR3 comprises 17 residues. The CDR3 DNA reads TGTGCCAGCAGTTACGAACTGCCAGGGAGGGGCACAGATACGCAGTATTTT. Its protein is CASSYELPGRGTDTQYF.

This clonotype was counted only a few times. V is TRBV18 and J is TRBJ1-1; TRBD1 aligns across 10 bases. V was pared by 3 bases and J by 4 bases, with 8 bases of the junction left unmatched. The CDR3 runs 16 residues. Germline V gene lookup returns CDR1 KGHSH and CDR2 LQKENI. CDR3 amino acids: CASSPSTGGIGTEAFF. DNA of the CDR3: TGTGCCAGCTCACCTTCGACAGGGGGCATTGGCACTGAAGCTTTCTTT.